The following is a T cell receptor (beta chain) sequence with its context. This specimen belongs to a study of blood T cell repertoires in COVID-19. At the level of the study: Some COVID-19 samples were acute and others convalescent; all came from the United States, Italy and Spain.

Those enrolled, adults aged about 18 to 89 years, came from under 25 US areas. The recovered donors of Cohort 3 showed two negative PCRs, clearance, or symptom resolution. V gave up 7 bases and J gave up 0 bases, with 24 bases separating them. From germline, CDR1 is LNHDA and CDR2 SQIVND (reference sequence). The CDR3 runs to 18 residues. In the original workflow: Counts of nucleated cells, estimated from reference gene primer amplification, were obtained. The repertoire was sequenced with immunoSEQ multiplex PCR; TCRdb's copy has only in-frame clones and lacks some. Clone size and the V and J calls come from that table; the DNA yielded D and trimming. Of over 150,000 clones listed, roughly 80% are singletons.

The chain couples TRBV19 to TRBJ1-1, with a tentative D call TRBD1 (6 bases). Input material: PBMCs or T cells enriched from blood (not recorded which). The receptor was isolated from a man aged 50-60 years who had recovered from COVID-19. The CDR3 DNA sequence: TGTGCCAGTACCAAGACCTCCCCCGGGACATATATGAACACTGAAGCTTTCTTT. Protein: CASTKTSPGTYMNTEAFF.